This is a list of T cell receptor beta chains from one sample in a study of cytomegalovirus exposure and HLA in healthy donors. The repertoire was sequenced with immunoSEQ multiplex PCR; TCRdb's copy has only in-frame clones and lacks some. This table holds approximately 190,000 clones, roughly 68% found once. Sequencing input: PBMCs. The receptors originated from a young woman in good health and CMV-seronegative. The CDR3 runs from the conserved cysteine through the conserved F or W. The order of the fields is clone size, V gene, J gene, D gene, CDR3 DNA, CDR3 protein. The D gene is left open where the match is weak. A clone size is listed for some rows: how often the clone was seen (once, few, many), or a class if it is expanded.

clone size: few
V gene: TRBV12-5
J gene: TRBJ1-5
D gene: NA
CDR3 DNA: TGTGCTAGTGGTTTGGACAGGGCTCAGCCCCAGCATTTT
CDR3 protein: CASGLDRAQPQHF

clone size: NA
V gene: TRBV6-1
J gene: TRBJ2-1
D gene: NA
CDR3 DNA: TGTGCCAGCAGTGAAGCGGGGACATCCCCCTACAATGAGCAGTTCTTC
CDR3 protein: CASSEAGTSPYNEQFF

clone size: NA
V gene: TRBV19
J gene: TRBJ2-7
D gene: NA
CDR3 DNA: TGTGCCAGTAGTATGACTAATTCCTACGAGCAGTACTTC
CDR3 protein: CASSMTNSYEQYF

clone size: NA
V gene: TRBV14
J gene: TRBJ2-5
D gene: TRBD1
CDR3 DNA: TGTGCCAGCAGCTCGGACAGGGGGCAAACCCAGTACTTC
CDR3 protein: CASSSDRGQTQYF

clone size: NA
V gene: TRBV11-2
J gene: TRBJ2-1
D gene: NA
CDR3 DNA: TGTGCCAGCAGCTTAACGACAGCTTTTTCCTACAATGAGCAGTTCTTC
CDR3 protein: CASSLTTAFSYNEQFF

clone size: few
V gene: TRBV5-1
J gene: TRBJ2-1
D gene: NA
CDR3 DNA: TGCGCCAGCAGCCTAAATAGCGGTAGCTCCTACAATGAGCAGTTCTTC
CDR3 protein: CASSLNSGSSYNEQFF

clone size: NA
V gene: TRBV5-1
J gene: TRBJ1-1
D gene: NA
CDR3 DNA: TGCGCCAGCAGCTTGGGACAGTCGAACACTGAAGCTTTCTTT
CDR3 protein: CASSLGQSNTEAFF

clone size: NA
V gene: TRBV29-1
J gene: TRBJ1-1
D gene: NA
CDR3 DNA: TGCAGCGTTTACAGGGTCTTCACTGAAGCTTTCTTT
CDR3 protein: CSVYRVFTEAFF

clone size: few
V gene: TRBV7-9
J gene: TRBJ2-3
D gene: NA
CDR3 DNA: TGTGCCAGCAGCTCGGAGTCGAGCACAGATACGCAGTATTTT
CDR3 protein: CASSSESSTDTQYF

clone size: NA
V gene: TRBV10-3
J gene: TRBJ2-1
D gene: TRBD2
CDR3 DNA: TGTGCCATCAGTGTGGGGGACGGGACTAGCGGGAAGAATGAGCAGTTCTTC
CDR3 protein: CAISVGDGTSGKNEQFF

clone size: few
V gene: TRBV7-5
J gene: TRBJ2-1
D gene: NA
CDR3 DNA: TGTGTCAGAAGCTCCCAGGGACTAGCGGGGGACCGCCATGAGCAGTTCTTC
CDR3 protein: CVRSSQGLAGDRHEQFF

clone size: NA
V gene: TRBV5-1
J gene: TRBJ2-3
D gene: TRBD1
CDR3 DNA: TGCGCCAGCAGTTGGGGGACAGCGACTTCCACAGATACGCAGTATTTT
CDR3 protein: CASSWGTATSTDTQYF

clone size: few
V gene: TRBV10-3
J gene: TRBJ1-1
D gene: TRBD1
CDR3 DNA: TGTGCCATCACTCCGGACAGGGGAGAGGGGAACACTGAAGCTTTCTTT
CDR3 protein: CAITPDRGEGNTEAFF

clone size: NA
V gene: TRBV30
J gene: TRBJ1-6
D gene: NA
CDR3 DNA: TGTGCCTGGAGTCGCCGCAGGGAAAATTCACCCCTCCACTTT
CDR3 protein: CAWSRRRENSPLHF

clone size: NA
V gene: TRBV11-2
J gene: TRBJ2-5
D gene: TRBD2
CDR3 DNA: TGTGCCAGCACCTCGGGGGGGAGGGAGGGGACCCAGTACTTC
CDR3 protein: CASTSGGREGTQYF

clone size: few
V gene: TRBV9
J gene: TRBJ1-6
D gene: TRBD1
CDR3 DNA: TGTGCCAGCAGCGTAGCTACACAGGGGGGAAATTGGTTTTCACCCCTCCACTTT
CDR3 protein: CASSVATQGGNWFSPLHF

clone size: few
V gene: TRBV5-1
J gene: TRBJ1-3
D gene: TRBD1
CDR3 DNA: TGCGCCAGCACCGAAAATACCGGGACAGGCGGAAACACCATATATTTT
CDR3 protein: CASTENTGTGGNTIYF

clone size: NA
V gene: TRBV19
J gene: TRBJ1-2
D gene: TRBD1
CDR3 DNA: TGTGCCAGTAGTATCCGACAGGGGAGAGGTGGCTACACCTTC
CDR3 protein: CASSIRQGRGGYTF

clone size: NA
V gene: TRBV19
J gene: TRBJ2-7
D gene: TRBD1
CDR3 DNA: TGTGCCAGACGACCCGGGACAGGGTCCTACGAGCAGTACTTC
CDR3 protein: CARRPGTGSYEQYF

clone size: NA
V gene: TRBV5-1
J gene: TRBJ2-2
D gene: NA
CDR3 DNA: TGCGCCAGCAGCCCCGGACGCGGGAATCGTCCCGGGGAGCTGTTTTTT
CDR3 protein: CASSPGRGNRPGELFF

clone size: NA
V gene: TRBV18
J gene: TRBJ1-1
D gene: NA
CDR3 DNA: TGTGCCAGCTCACCGGCTCTTCTGAACACTGAAGCTTTCTTT
CDR3 protein: CASSPALLNTEAFF

clone size: NA
V gene: TRBV5-8
J gene: TRBJ1-5
D gene: NA
CDR3 DNA: TGTGCCAGCAGCTTGTCGTTGTTGATCAGTAGCAATCAGCCCCAGCATTTT
CDR3 protein: CASSLSLLISSNQPQHF

clone size: NA
V gene: TRBV6-1
J gene: TRBJ1-2
D gene: NA
CDR3 DNA: TGTGCCAGCAGTACCAGCGTCACTAACTATGGCTACACCTTC
CDR3 protein: CASSTSVTNYGYTF

clone size: NA
V gene: TRBV19
J gene: TRBJ1-5
D gene: TRBD1
CDR3 DNA: TGTGCCAGTAGTGCTAACAGGGGGAATAGCAATCAGCCCCAGCATTTT
CDR3 protein: CASSANRGNSNQPQHF

clone size: NA
V gene: TRBV2
J gene: TRBJ2-1
D gene: TRBD1
CDR3 DNA: TGTGCCATGGGACAGTTTGTTTCAAATGAGCAGTTCTTC
CDR3 protein: CAMGQFVSNEQFF

clone size: NA
V gene: TRBV28
J gene: TRBJ2-7
D gene: TRBD2
CDR3 DNA: TGTGCCAGCAGGGCGGGGGGCCCCTACGAGCAGTACTTC
CDR3 protein: CASRAGGPYEQYF

clone size: few
V gene: TRBV5-1
J gene: TRBJ1-6
D gene: TRBD1
CDR3 DNA: TGCGCCAGCCCTCGTAGGGGGACAGGGGATTCCGATTCACCCCTCCACTTT
CDR3 protein: CASPRRGTGDSDSPLHF

clone size: NA
V gene: TRBV25-1
J gene: TRBJ2-1
D gene: NA
CDR3 DNA: TGTGCCAGCAGTGATAATACACAGGGTTACAATGAGCAGTTCTTC
CDR3 protein: CASSDNTQGYNEQFF

clone size: NA
V gene: TRBV25-1
J gene: TRBJ1-2
D gene: NA
CDR3 DNA: TGTGCCAGCAGTGAAGGTACAGGTGCTTTCTATGGCTACACCTTC
CDR3 protein: CASSEGTGAFYGYTF

clone size: NA
V gene: TRBV7-9
J gene: TRBJ2-7
D gene: TRBD2
CDR3 DNA: TGTGCCAGCAGCGCCCCGCCCGGGCTAGCGGGAGGTGGGTACGAGCAGTACTTC
CDR3 protein: CASSAPPGLAGGGYEQYF

clone size: NA
V gene: TRBV4-1
J gene: TRBJ1-3
D gene: NA
CDR3 DNA: TGCGCCAGCAGCCAAGGTTCCGGGCCCTGGACTCCGAACTCTGGAAACACCATATATTTT
CDR3 protein: CASSQGSGPWTPNSGNTIYF

clone size: NA
V gene: TRBV4-1
J gene: TRBJ2-1
D gene: TRBD2
CDR3 DNA: TGCGCCAGCAGCCAAGTGACGGGGGGGCAGTACAATGAGCAGTTCTTC
CDR3 protein: CASSQVTGGQYNEQFF

clone size: few
V gene: TRBV5-1
J gene: TRBJ2-2
D gene: TRBD1
CDR3 DNA: TGCGCCAGCAGCTTGGACGGGACAGGTAACACCGGGGAGCTGTTTTTT
CDR3 protein: CASSLDGTGNTGELFF

clone size: once
V gene: TRBV4-1
J gene: TRBJ1-2
D gene: TRBD1
CDR3 DNA: TGCGCCAGCAGCCAAGATCGTCGGACAGGGTTTGGCTATGGCTACACCTTC
CDR3 protein: CASSQDRRTGFGYGYTF

clone size: NA
V gene: TRBV29-1
J gene: TRBJ1-2
D gene: TRBD1
CDR3 DNA: TGCAGCGTGGAGGGACAGGGGGTCGATGGCTACACCTTC
CDR3 protein: CSVEGQGVDGYTF

clone size: NA
V gene: TRBV19
J gene: TRBJ2-3
D gene: TRBD2
CDR3 DNA: TGTGCCAGTAGACTTTCTAGCGGGAGAGTAACAGATACGCAGTATTTT
CDR3 protein: CASRLSSGRVTDTQYF

clone size: few
V gene: TRBV7-2
J gene: TRBJ2-1
D gene: TRBD2
CDR3 DNA: TGTGCCAGCAGCTCAAGGACTAGCGGGAGTCGGTACAATGAGCAGTTCTTC
CDR3 protein: CASSSRTSGSRYNEQFF

clone size: NA
V gene: TRBV18
J gene: TRBJ1-1
D gene: TRBD1
CDR3 DNA: TGTGCCAGCTCACCGGGGACAGGGACTGAAGCTTTCTTT
CDR3 protein: CASSPGTGTEAFF

clone size: once
V gene: TRBV6-5
J gene: TRBJ1-1
D gene: NA
CDR3 DNA: TGTGCCAGCAGTCGTCGGGGGGCTTACACTGAAGCTTTCTTT
CDR3 protein: CASSRRGAYTEAFF

clone size: NA
V gene: TRBV4-1
J gene: TRBJ1-5
D gene: NA
CDR3 DNA: TGCGCCAGCAGCCCCGCGAGGAGCAATCAGCCCCAGCATTTT
CDR3 protein: CASSPARSNQPQHF

clone size: NA
V gene: TRBV11-3
J gene: TRBJ2-2
D gene: NA
CDR3 DNA: TGTGCCAGCAGCTTACGAGACACCGGGGAGCTGTTTTTT
CDR3 protein: CASSLRDTGELFF

clone size: NA
V gene: TRBV5-5
J gene: TRBJ2-4
D gene: NA
CDR3 DNA: TGTGCCAGCAGCTTGGAGGGGTCCGCCGAGAACTTC
CDR3 protein: CASSLEGSAENF

clone size: NA
V gene: TRBV19
J gene: TRBJ2-5
D gene: TRBD1
CDR3 DNA: TGTGCCAGTAGTAGCGGAGGGAACAGGGGGCTGAGTATGGAGACCCAGTACTTC
CDR3 protein: CASSSGGNRGLSMETQYF

clone size: NA
V gene: TRBV9
J gene: TRBJ2-5
D gene: TRBD2
CDR3 DNA: TGTGCCAGCTCACACTCCCTCCTAGCGGGAGGAGGCGGAGAGACCCAGTACTTC
CDR3 protein: CASSHSLLAGGGGETQYF

clone size: NA
V gene: TRBV7-8
J gene: TRBJ1-3
D gene: TRBD1
CDR3 DNA: TGTGCCAGCAGCTTAGACAGGGGCTCTGGAAACACCATATATTTT
CDR3 protein: CASSLDRGSGNTIYF

clone size: NA
V gene: TRBV30
J gene: TRBJ1-2
D gene: NA
CDR3 DNA: TGTGCCTGGAGCGGGGGGCCTAGGCCGGGAACCTTC
CDR3 protein: CAWSGGPRPGTF

clone size: NA
V gene: TRBV13
J gene: TRBJ2-7
D gene: TRBD2
CDR3 DNA: TGTGCCAGCAGCCCACGACTAGCGGAAAGCTCCTACGAGCAGTACTTC
CDR3 protein: CASSPRLAESSYEQYF

clone size: NA
V gene: TRBV9
J gene: TRBJ1-2
D gene: TRBD1
CDR3 DNA: TGTGCCAGCAGCGCAGAGGGGGCCGGCTATGGCTACACCTTC
CDR3 protein: CASSAEGAGYGYTF

clone size: NA
V gene: TRBV19
J gene: TRBJ1-2
D gene: NA
CDR3 DNA: TGTGCCAGTAGTAGGGACAAAAACTATGGCTACACCTTC
CDR3 protein: CASSRDKNYGYTF

clone size: NA
V gene: TRBV7-9
J gene: TRBJ1-1
D gene: NA
CDR3 DNA: TGTGCCAGCAGCTCCAGTCGGGTGGTGATCAACACTGAAGCTTTCTTT
CDR3 protein: CASSSSRVVINTEAFF

clone size: NA
V gene: TRBV18
J gene: TRBJ2-6
D gene: NA
CDR3 DNA: TGTGCCAGCTCACTTCCGAATGGAGGCCTGCGATCTGGGGCCAACGTCCTGACTTTC
CDR3 protein: CASSLPNGGLRSGANVLTF